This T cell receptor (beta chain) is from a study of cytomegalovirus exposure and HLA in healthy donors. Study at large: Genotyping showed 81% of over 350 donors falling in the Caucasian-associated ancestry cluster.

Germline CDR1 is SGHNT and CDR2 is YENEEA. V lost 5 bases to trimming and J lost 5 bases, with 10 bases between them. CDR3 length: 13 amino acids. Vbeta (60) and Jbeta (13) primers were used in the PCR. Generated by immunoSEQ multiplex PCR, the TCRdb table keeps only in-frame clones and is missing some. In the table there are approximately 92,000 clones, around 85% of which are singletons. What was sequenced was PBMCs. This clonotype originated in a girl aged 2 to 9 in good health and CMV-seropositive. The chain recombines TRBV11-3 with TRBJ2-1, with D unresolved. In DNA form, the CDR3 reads TGTGCCAGCAGCCTTCGTTCCCACAATGAGCAGTTCTTC. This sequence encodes CASSLRSHNEQFF.